The table lists the clone carrying this T cell receptor beta chain with a few counts. The antigen is undetermined. These gene names are mouse names. Read sequence stops 4 residues before the CDR3 end, and the germline J gene provides the missing end. The CDR3 is made up of 13 amino acids. V was trimmed by 3 bases and J by 0 bases, leaving 5 bases between them. Per the germline V gene, CDR1 is NNHDY and CDR2 is SYVADS. The data stem from a study of CD8+ T cells in alopecia areata. Sorting of pooled cutaneous lymph node cells was based on CD4, CD8alpha, NKG2D, NKG2ACE and other markers. RNA was isolated and reverse transcribed to cDNA, the sequencing template. Assay: immunoSEQ multiplex PCR; the TCRdb copy retains only in-frame clones and omits some. The profile covers about 270,000 clones, none occurring a single time. Findings of the study overall: Elevated clonality characterized lesional scalp relative to normal scalp, particularly in alopecia totalis/universalis. Unlike in mice, where it was clearer, TCR sharing across patients was less clear, possibly HLA-related.

This clonotype was sampled from a C3H/HeJ mouse with alopecia areata. Strain MHC haplotype: H2-k. Sequenced sample: CD4+ T cells sorted from a lymph node. The chain couples TRBV13-3 to TRBJ2-4, with D possibly being TRBD1 (5 bases). The DNA read from the CDR3 is TGTGCCAGCAGTGGACAGAGTCAAAAC. Its translation: CASSGQSQN. From start to end, the CDR3 is CASSGQSQNTLYF.